This T cell receptor beta chain was sequenced in a study of tumor and adjacent non-tumor tissue in lung cancer. Study-wide findings and caveats: TCR diversity was significantly greater in tumor than normal lung tissue. In normal lung, the top 100 clones were significantly more dominant than in tumor.

The germline gives CDR1 SGHVS, CDR2 FQNEAQ. The CDR3 is made up of 15 amino acids. This sample's RNA came from whole unsorted tissue. This non-tumor lung sample came from over 3 cm beyond the tumor edge. Between August and November 2014, newly diagnosed, chemotherapy-naive lung cancer patients underwent thoracic surgery in China. A modified ARM-PCR protocol with three rounds of nested PCR amplified TCRbeta. TCRdb re-derived calls from the multiplex PCR reads in MiXCR, one entry per CDR3 protein. The table records roughly 90,000 distinct CDR3 sequences, around 82% of them present only once. Note on this clonotype: The antigen is unknown. At one of its ends the junction is not consistent with the germline gene, which may arise from a read error.

This rearrangement joins TRBV7-8 to TRBJ2-1, with no clear D. Sequences were obtained from distant non-tumor lung tissue. The TCR was taken from a woman aged 50 to 60 with non-small cell lung cancer. CDR3 bases: TGTGCCGGCAGCTCCCGACTCGCGTCCTACAATGAGCAGTTCTTC. It encodes CAGSSRLASYNEQFF. The whole variable domain, remainder taken from reference TRBV7-8 and TRBJ2-1, is GAGVSQSPRYKVAKRGQDVALRCDPISGHVSLFWYQQALGQGPEFLTYFQNEAQLDKSGLPSDRFFAERPEGSVSTLKIQRTQQEDSAVYLCAGSSRLASYNEQFFGPGTRLTVL.